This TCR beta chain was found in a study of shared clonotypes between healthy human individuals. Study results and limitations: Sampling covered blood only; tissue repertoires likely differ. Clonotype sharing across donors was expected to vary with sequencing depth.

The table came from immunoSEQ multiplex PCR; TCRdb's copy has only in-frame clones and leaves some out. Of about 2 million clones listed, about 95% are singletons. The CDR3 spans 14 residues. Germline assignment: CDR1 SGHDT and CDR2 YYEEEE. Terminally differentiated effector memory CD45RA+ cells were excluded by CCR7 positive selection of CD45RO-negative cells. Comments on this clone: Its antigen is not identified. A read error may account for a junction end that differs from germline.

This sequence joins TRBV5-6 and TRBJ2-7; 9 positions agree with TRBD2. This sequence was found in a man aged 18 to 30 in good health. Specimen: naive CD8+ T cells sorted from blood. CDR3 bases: TGTGCCGGCAGCTTTGGACTAGCGACCTACGAGCAGTACTTC. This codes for CAGSFGLATYEQYF.